This entry lists 20 T cell receptor beta chains sequenced from one sample in a study of shared clonotypes between healthy human individuals. TCRdb's table, derived via immunoSEQ multiplex PCR, lists solely in-frame clones and lacks some. The sample lists millions of clones, about 93% seen once, with under 2% in the top ten. The naive CD8 fraction comprised CD45RO-negative cells positively selected for CCR7 and excluded terminally differentiated effector memory CD45RA+ cells. What was sequenced was naive CD8+ T cells from PBMCs. The source of these receptors is a man aged 18 to 29 in good health. Some clones in this sample may be carry-over from other donors' samples.

This rearrangement joins TRBV7-9 to TRBJ2-2; D gene ambiguous. Germline lookup yields CDR1 SEHNR and CDR2 FQNEAQ (reference sequence). V lost 10 bases, J lost 2 bases, and 17 bases lay in between. The CDR3 has 15 residues. The CDR3 DNA is TGTGCCACCATTTACGTTCAGTCTAACACCGGGGAGCTGTTTTTT. As protein: CATIYVQSNTGELFF.

The chain is built from TRBV6-4 and TRBJ1-1; D is uncertain. The CDR3 has 15 amino acids. Trimming removed 6 bases from V and 1 base from J, with 15 bases in between. Germline-derived CDR1 and CDR2 are MRHNA and SNTAGT. DNA of the CDR3: TGTGCCAGCAGATACCACAGTGCTTCGAACACTGAAGCTTTCTTT. Translated: CASRYHSASNTEAFF.

The chain is built from TRBV14 and TRBJ2-7; 9 positions agree with TRBD2. The CDR3 length is 15 residues. With 1 base clipped from V and 4 bases from J, the junction kept 5 bases outside the gene matches. Germline loops: CDR1 SGHDN, CDR2 FVKESK. The CDR3 here is CASSQGVAGAYEQYF. CDR3 nucleotide sequence: TGTGCCAGCAGCCAAGGGGTAGCGGGAGCATACGAGCAGTACTTC. Filled out from reference TRBV14 and TRBJ2-7, the complete variable domain reads EAGVTQFPSHSVIEKGQTVTLRCDPISGHDNLYWYRRVMGKEIKFLLHFVKESKQDESGMPNNRFLAERTGGTYSTLKVQPAELEDSGVYFCASSQGVAGAYEQYFGPGTRLTVT.

V usage is TRBV11-2 and J usage is TRBJ1-2, with D unclear. V gave up 3 bases and J gave up 1 base, with 6 bases separating them. The V gene's germline CDR1 is SGHAT and CDR2 FQNNGV. The CDR3 contains 13 residues. The CDR3 loop reads CASSFGSNYGYTF. DNA for the CDR3: TGTGCCAGCAGCTTCGGCAGTAACTATGGCTACACCTTC.

This chain joins TRBV29-1 and TRBJ2-2; the D call may be TRBD1 or TRBD2 (6 bases each). Germline V CDR1 and CDR2: SQVTM, ANQGSEA. With 7 bases removed from V and 3 bases from J, the gap between germline ends came to 21 bases. This CDR3 has 16 amino acids. CDR3 residues: CSARPGGWRDTGELFF. The CDR3 region has the DNA TGCAGCGCCCGGCCCGGGGGCTGGAGGGACACCGGGGAGCTGTTTTTT.

The rearrangement uses TRBV30 and TRBJ2-7, with D tentatively TRBD1 (6 bases). Germline V gives CDR1 GTSNPN, CDR2 SVGIG (reference sequence). The CDR3 runs to 14 residues. V was cut by 5 bases and J by 0 bases, with 14 bases left in between. The chain's CDR3 is CAWSRDISSYEQYF. The CDR3 bases are TGTGCCTGGTCCCGGGACATTAGCTCCTACGAGCAGTACTTC.

The V gene is TRBV13, the J gene TRBJ2-7; no definite D call. Germline-derived CDR1 and CDR2 are PRHDT and FYEKMQ (reference sequence). There are 13 residues in the CDR3. V was clipped by 5 bases and J by 2 bases, with 10 bases between them. The CDR3 loop reads CASSPGEAYEQYF. Here the CDR3 DNA reads TGTGCCAGCAGCCCGGGTGAGGCCTACGAGCAGTACTTC.

The V and J genes are TRBV4-3 and TRBJ1-1; D is unresolved. The CDR3 sequence is 13 residues long. CDR1 and CDR2 from the germline V gene are LGHNA and YSLEER. V lost 1 base to trimming and J lost 3 bases, with 6 bases between them. DNA of the CDR3: TGCGCCAGCAGCCAAGGGCTCCACACTGAAGCTTTCTTT. This gives the protein CASSQGLHTEAFF.

This clone was recorded only once. The chain joins TRBV29-1 to TRBJ2-1, with 12 bases fitting TRBD2. Germline CDR1 is SQVTM and CDR2 is ANQGSEA. This CDR3 is built from 17 residues. Germline trimming cut 4 bases from V and 3 bases from J; bases unmatched to any gene: 10. DNA of the CDR3: TGCAGCGTTGTTCTAGCGGGAGGGCCAATGATCTACAATGAGCAGTTCTTC. Translated, it gives CSVVLAGGPMIYNEQFF.

The chain is built from TRBV14 and TRBJ2-5, with D tentatively TRBD1 (6 bases). The length of the CDR3 is 12 residues. Between the trimmed V and J ends, which lost 6 bases and 7 bases, there was a span of 12 bases. The germline CDR1 and CDR2 sequences are SGHDN and FVKESK. DNA for the CDR3: TGTGCCAGCAGACAGGGTGGAGGGACCCAGTACTTC. Amino acid sequence: CASRQGGGTQYF. The full variable domain, with the rest looked up from reference TRBV14 and TRBJ2-5, is EAGVTQFPSHSVIEKGQTVTLRCDPISGHDNLYWYRRVMGKEIKFLLHFVKESKQDESGMPNNRFLAERTGGTYSTLKVQPAELEDSGVYFCASRQGGGTQYFGPGTRLLVL.

The chain employs TRBV21-1 and TRBJ2-1; the table's D gene call, TRBD2, was not cross checked with the DNA. TRBV21-1 constitutes a pseudogene. The CDR3 extends over 16 amino acids. CDR3 in amino acids: CASSKVGSGRGNEQFF. In DNA, the CDR3 is TGTGCCAGCAGCAAAGTTGGTAGCGGGAGGGGTAATGAGCAGTTCTTC.

The V and J genes are TRBV11-2 and TRBJ2-3, with a tentative D call TRBD2 (6 bases). The CDR3 covers 15 residues. Germline assignment: CDR1 SGHAT and CDR2 FQNNGV. Deletions cut 7 bases from V and 2 bases from J, with 16 bases between. The CDR3 spells CASTPRDLHTDTQYF. In DNA form, the CDR3 reads TGTGCCAGCACCCCCCGGGACTTGCACACAGATACGCAGTATTTT.

This sequence joins TRBV19 and TRBJ2-1, with TRBD2 matching over 14 bases. The CDR3 has 21 amino acids. The germline V gene has CDR1 LNHDA and CDR2 SQIVND (reference sequence). V was clipped by 7 bases and J by 5 bases; unmatched bases: 22. CDR3 DNA sequence: TGTGCCAGTAAACACACGGGACTAGCGGGAGAGGTGAGGTTGGGCGACAATGAGCAGTTCTTC. This codes for CASKHTGLAGEVRLGDNEQFF.

The V and J genes are TRBV7-8 and TRBJ2-7; D tentatively fits TRBD1 or TRBD2 (5 bases each). The CDR3 spans 14 residues. The ends were cut back, 5 bases at V and 2 bases at J, with 13 bases in the middle. Germline values: CDR1 SGHVS, CDR2 FQNEAQ. The CDR3 nucleotides are TGTGCCAGCAGCCTACAGGAGGCCGCCTACGAGCAGTACTTC. It yields the protein CASSLQEAAYEQYF.

V usage is TRBV19 and J usage is TRBJ2-3, with 7 bases that match TRBD1. V shed 5 bases, J shed 4 bases, and the junction held 9 bases outside the gene matches. This CDR3 has 15 amino acids. CDR1 is LNHDA and CDR2 is SQIVND in the germline V gene (reference sequence). CDR3 DNA sequence: TGTGCCAGTAGTCACCGACAGGGCCCCGCAGATACGCAGTATTTT. This translates into CASSHRQGPADTQYF. The whole variable domain, remainder taken from reference TRBV19 and TRBJ2-3, is DGGITQSPKYLFRKEGQNVTLSCEQNLNHDAMYWYRQDPGQGLRLIYYSQIVNDFQKGDIAEGYSVSREKKESFPLTVTSAQKNPTAFYLCASSHRQGPADTQYFGPGTRLTVL.

This clone was picked up one time. J is TRBJ2-3 and V is TRBV9; D possibly corresponds to TRBD1 (5 bases). There are 15 residues in the CDR3. With 0 bases removed from V and 0 bases from J, the gap between germline ends came to 8 bases. Germline lookup yields CDR1 SGDLS and CDR2 YYNGEE. In DNA form, the CDR3 reads TGTGCCAGCAGCGTAGTACAGGATAGCACAGATACGCAGTATTTT. Its translation is CASSVVQDSTDTQYF.

The V call is TRBV19, the J call TRBJ2-4; a possible D gene is TRBD2 (5 bases). Deletions cut 7 bases from V and 5 bases from J, with 15 bases between. Germline lookup yields CDR1 LNHDA and CDR2 SQIVND (reference sequence). CDR3 length: 14 amino acids. CDR3 in amino acids: CASTVASWENIQYF. CDR3 coding DNA: TGTGCCAGTACCGTAGCGTCCTGGGAAAACATTCAGTACTTC.

This chain joins TRBV18 and TRBJ1-1; 9 bases agree with TRBD1. V lost 3 bases, J lost 3 bases, and 8 bases stayed unmatched. This CDR3 comprises 16 residues. Germline V lookup: CDR1 KGHSH, CDR2 LQKENI. CDR3 nucleotide sequence: TGTGCCAGCTCACCTGTAGGGGACAGGGCGTACACTGAAGCTTTCTTT. Amino acids: CASSPVGDRAYTEAFF.

This clone occurred a few times. The chain links TRBV7-3 to TRBJ2-1; D is possibly TRBD1 (6 bases). V was pared by 4 bases and J by 10 bases, with 29 bases between. The CDR3 is 18 residues long. Germline V gene data show CDR1 as SGHTA and CDR2 as FQGTGA. In DNA form, the CDR3 reads TGTGCCAGCAGCTCAGGGGCGAGGTATGCGGAGCCCACAATGGAGCAGTTCTTC. Protein sequence: CASSSGARYAEPTMEQFF.

The chain employs TRBV27 and TRBJ2-3; D may be TRBD2 (6 bases). The CDR3 runs 16 residues. Between the trimmed V and J ends, which lost 4 bases and 0 bases, there was a span of 14 bases. The germline CDR1 and CDR2 sequences are MNHEY and SMNVEV (reference sequence). The CDR3 region is CASSSRDWPSTDTQYF. Here the CDR3 DNA reads TGTGCCAGCAGTTCCCGGGACTGGCCTAGCACAGATACGCAGTATTTT.